Each of the 14 T cell receptor beta chains below was sequenced from the same sample in a study of blood T cell repertoires in COVID-19. Sequencing used immunoSEQ multiplex PCR; TCRdb keeps in-frame clones, though not all of them. The sample lists about 83,000 clones; approximately 80% were seen once. The sequenced sample consisted of peripheral blood. The source of these receptors is an elderly woman with acute or convalescent COVID-19.

The chain uses TRBV28 and TRBJ1-1; D possibly corresponds to TRBD1 (5 bases). The CDR3 is 12 residues long. The germline V gene encodes CDR1 MDHEN and CDR2 SYDVKM. With 10 bases removed from V and 5 bases from J, the gap between germline ends came to 14 bases. This chain's CDR3 is CAIGGQVTEAFF. CDR3 sequence (DNA): TGTGCCATCGGGGGTCAGGTAACTGAAGCTTTCTTT.

The J gene is TRBJ2-1, the V gene TRBV6-5; TRBD2 aligns across 12 bases. V lost 6 bases and J lost 4; bases outside the gene matches: 4. The CDR3 contains 15 residues. The germline V gene has CDR1 MNHEY and CDR2 SVGAGI. Written as DNA, the CDR3 is TGTGCCAGCAGCCGGACTAGCGGGGTATACAATGAGCAGTTCTTC. Amino acid sequence: CASSRTSGVYNEQFF.

The chain employs TRBV6-1 and TRBJ1-2; the D gene is possibly TRBD1 (6 bases). Germline V gene data show CDR1 as MNHNS and CDR2 as SASEGT. The CDR3 totals 16 residues. The V and J ends lost 0 bases and 4 bases respectively, with 15 bases between them. CDR3 protein: CASSEAHGGQPYGYTF. The CDR3 coding sequence is TGTGCCAGCAGTGAAGCACATGGCGGACAGCCCTATGGCTACACCTTC.

This clone was picked up a small number of times. DNA of the CDR3: TGTGCCAGCAGTCCAAATTTACCGGGGAACTATGGCTACACCTTC. The encoded protein is CASSPNLPGNYGYTF. This sequence joins TRBV27 and TRBJ1-2; D call uncertain. CDR1 MNHEY and CDR2 SMNVEV come from the germline V gene (reference sequence). CDR3 length: 15 residues. V dropped 5 bases and J dropped 2 bases, with 15 bases sitting between them.

The rearrangement uses TRBV27 and TRBJ2-5; D is perhaps TRBD2 (5 bases). The CDR3 totals 14 residues. Looked up from germline, CDR1 is MNHEY and CDR2 is SMNVEV (reference sequence). Trimming took 3 bases from V and 7 from J, leaving 15 bases between them. DNA for the CDR3: TGTGCCAGCAGTTTTCGTGCGGGTCCGGGGACCCAGTACTTC. It yields the protein CASSFRAGPGTQYF.

Only a few counts were recorded for this clone. This chain joins TRBV5-4 and TRBJ2-1; 10 positions agree with TRBD2. V trimming: 0 bases; J trimming: 4 bases; junction bases outside the gene matches: 7. The CDR3 length is 17 residues. The V gene's germline CDR1 is SGHNT and CDR2 YYREEE (reference sequence). For the CDR3, the DNA is TGTGCCAGCAGCTTGGAAGCGGGGGGGCTTCGTTACAATGAGCAGTTCTTC. It specifies CASSLEAGGLRYNEQFF.

The gene calls are TRBV11-3 and TRBJ1-2; 9 nucleotides line up with TRBD1. Germline V gene data show CDR1 as SGHNT and CDR2 as YENEEA. This CDR3 spans 16 amino acids. Losses at the gene ends were 5 bases for V and 4 bases for J; bases not matched to a gene: 11. In DNA form, the CDR3 reads TGTGCCAGCAGCGCCCACCGGGACAGGGCTGGCTATGGCTACACCTTC. Translating it yields CASSAHRDRAGYGYTF. The variable domain in full, completed from reference TRBV11-3 and TRBJ1-2, reads EAGVVQSPRYKIIEKKQPVAFWCNPISGHNTLYWYLQNLGQGPELLIRYENEEAVDDSQLPKDRFSAERLKGVDSTLKIQPAELGDSAVYLCASSAHRDRAGYGYTFGSGTRLTVV.

The chain employs TRBV7-2 and TRBJ2-2; D is ambiguous. V lost 1 base, J lost 5 bases, and 5 bases lay in between. Germline CDR1 is SGHTA and CDR2 is FQGNSA. CDR3 length: 13 residues. In nucleotides, the CDR3 is TGTGCCAGCAGCTTAGAGCCGACCGGGGAGCTGTTTTTT. Its translation is CASSLEPTGELFF.

In DNA form, the CDR3 reads TGCAGTGCTAGTGAGGGTCCGGCTAGGCCCCTCCACTTT. Protein: CSASEGPARPLHF. The gene calls are TRBV20-1 and TRBJ1-6; the D is unclear. CDR1 and CDR2 (germline): DFQATT, SNEGSKA (reference sequence). Trimming cost V 3 bases and J 13 bases, with 16 bases left between them. The CDR3 has 13 amino acids.

Within the sample, this clone is medium-sized. V gene TRBV1 combines with J gene TRBJ2-2; TRBD2, the D gene given by the table, was not confirmed from the DNA. TRBV1 is a documented pseudogene. The CDR3 covers 18 residues. CDR3 DNA sequence: TGCACCAGCAGCCCCTCCCCCAAGGGCGGGGGCTGGGACGGGGAGCTGTTTTTT. Its translation: CTSSPSPKGGGWDGELFF.

The chain joins TRBV10-2 to TRBJ2-3; 8 bases align to TRBD1. Trimming at V came to 6 bases and at J to 5 bases, leaving 1 base not matched to a gene. The CDR3 sequence is 12 residues long. The germline CDR1 and CDR2 sequences are WSHSY and SAAADI. CDR3 in amino acids: CASRTGVDTQYF. The DNA for the CDR3 is TGCGCCAGCAGGACAGGGGTAGATACGCAGTATTTT.

The CDR3 nucleotides are TGTGCCACCAGTGAGTACACGGGTACAGATACGCAGTATTTT. Amino acids: CATSEYTGTDTQYF. The chain combines TRBV24-1 with TRBJ2-3; D is unresolved. Germline V gene sequence: CDR1 KGHDR, CDR2 SFDVKD. Trimming removed 4 bases from V and 3 bases from J, with 10 bases in between. This CDR3 is 14 amino acids long.

The chain has TRBV5-4 and TRBJ1-2; D uncertain. Germline CDR1 reads SGHNT; CDR2 reads YYREEE (reference sequence). The CDR3 contains 15 residues. The V end was cut by 4 bases, the J end by 2 bases, with 15 bases between. The CDR3, as DNA: TGTGCCAGCAGCCTACCTACTACCGGGAACTATGGCTACACCTTC. Translated: CASSLPTTGNYGYTF.

This chain uses TRBV28 with TRBJ2-6; D is uncertain. The CDR3 loop spans 13 amino acids. Germline V gene lookup returns CDR1 MDHEN and CDR2 SYDVKM. V lost 5 bases and J lost 9, with 11 bases in between. CDR3 loop: CASSESSINVLTF. CDR3 in DNA: TGTGCCAGCAGTGAGTCGTCGATCAACGTCCTGACTTTC.